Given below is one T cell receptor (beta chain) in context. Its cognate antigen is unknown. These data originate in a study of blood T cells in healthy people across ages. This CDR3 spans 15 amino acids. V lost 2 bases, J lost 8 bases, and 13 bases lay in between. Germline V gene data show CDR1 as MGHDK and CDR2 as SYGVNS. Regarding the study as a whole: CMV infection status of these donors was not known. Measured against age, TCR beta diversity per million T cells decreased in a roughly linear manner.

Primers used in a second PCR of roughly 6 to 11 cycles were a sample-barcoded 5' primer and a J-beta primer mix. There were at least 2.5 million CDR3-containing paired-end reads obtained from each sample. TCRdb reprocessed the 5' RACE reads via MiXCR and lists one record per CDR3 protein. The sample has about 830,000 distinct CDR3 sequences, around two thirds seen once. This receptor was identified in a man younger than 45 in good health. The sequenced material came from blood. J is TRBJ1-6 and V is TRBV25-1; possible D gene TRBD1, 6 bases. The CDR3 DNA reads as TGTGCCAGCAGTGAAGCTGGGGGGGCGCATTCACCCCTCCACTTT. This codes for CASSEAGGAHSPLHF.